This TCR beta chain was captured in a study of CD8+CD57+ T cells in acquired aplastic anemia (dated by TCRdb to 2016 to 2018). Regarding the research as a whole: Extracted DNA from sorted CD4+ and CD8+ cells averaged 3.2 ug, ranging from roughly 0.2 to 30 ug. CD8+CD57+ expansion was defined as frequency above the mean frequency observed in healthy subjects. Overall results and qualifications from the work: Roughly 30 CD8+ CDR3 sequences were found to be shared between patients and controls, but these sequences appeared to be highly expressed in patients and within the immunodominant clones of the patients. CD8+ Simpson's diversity did not differ significantly between patients and healthy controls (P=0.060).

Genomic DNA served as template for TCR beta VDJ combination and CDR3 sequence profiling. An Illumina HiSeq 2000 was used for TCR repertoire sequencing. In the source study's methods: Repertoires were assessed using TRBV/TRBJ rearrangement plots, CDR3 size and DJ length profiles, and Simpson's diversity index. The immunodominant clone was defined as the most abundant DNA sequence in deep sequencing data. CDR3 amino acid sequences were screened for sharing across subjects and were compared with published repertoires and the VDJdb database. TCRdb passed the public sequencing reads through fastp at Q25 and MiXCR, retaining productive beta sequences. Rows are unified per CDR3 protein, each entry keeping the most common DNA and genes. For this entry, the V and J calls and clone size follow TCRdb and not the study's own pipeline. Here the sample has approximately 160,000 distinct CDR3 sequences; 40% to 55% occur a single time. 3% to 4% of the sample belongs to the ten largest clones.

The CDR3 spans 16 residues, from the cysteine through the phenylalanine. Only the CDR3 portion is preserved as DNA: 48 bases, with reading frame beginning at the first base. From the germline V gene, CDR1 is SGHTS and CDR2 is YDEGEE. The germline ends are 12 bases apart after V is trimmed by 0 bases and J by 1 base. Expansion of CD8+CD57+ cells had been shown by flow cytometry in the patients chosen for sequencing. Severe acquired aplastic anemia was diagnosed in all patients according to International Study of Aplastic Anemia and Agranulocytosis and Camitta criteria. Patients had received no therapy at the time of blood sampling. The study deep-sequenced TCR repertoires of sorted CD4+ and CD8+ blood T cells from severe aplastic anemia patients and healthy subjects. Patients were enrolled under clinicaltrials.gov protocols 00001620, 01623167, 00001397, 00071045, 00081523 and 00961064 in the USA. Ficoll-Paque density gradient centrifugation was used to isolate peripheral blood mononuclear cells. Before DNA was extracted, CD4+ and CD8+ T cells were sorted using either FACS or magnetic beads.

This clonotype was seen at least ten times. It has no known antigen specificity. The input lacks base qualities; no much larger clone sits a single base away. The sample comprised sorted CD4+, CD8+, or CD8+CD57+ T cells (not recorded which) from PBMCs. This receptor was identified in a human donor with aplastic anemia. The rearrangement joined TRBV5-8 to TRBJ2-3; the D gene is possibly TRBD1 or TRBD2, each agreeing over 5 bases. The nucleotides are TGTGCCAGCAGCTTGGGAGGGCAGGGTGGCACAGATACGCAGTATTTT. The encoded protein is CASSLGGQGGTDTQYF. Full variable domain (CDR3 extended with the reference TRBV5-8 and TRBJ2-3 proteins): EAGVTQSPTHLIKTRGQQATLRCSPISGHTSVYWYQQALGLGLQFLLWYDEGEERNRGNFPPRFSGRQFPNYSSELNVNALELEDSALYLCASSLGGQGGTDTQYFGPGTRLTVL.